This TCR beta chain was recovered during a study of blood T cell repertoires in COVID-19. Study summary: T cells, B-cell-depleted T cells, or PBMCs supplied cDNA or gDNA.

J gave up 1 base and V 3 bases, and 6 bases lay outside the gene matches. Germline CDR1 and CDR2: SGHNT and YYREEE (reference sequence). This CDR3 contains 17 residues. Authors' processing steps: Reference gene primer amplification gave estimated nucleated cell counts. The data were produced by immunoSEQ multiplex PCR, yet TCRdb's version contains in-frame clones alone and is incomplete. V and J calls plus clone size are reproduced from that table; the DNA served to infer D and trimming. This repertoire shows some 110,000 clones, 85% to 90% found once; its top ten account for around 4.5%. This clone was seen once.

The receptor comes from a man aged 50-59 years with acute or convalescent COVID-19. The chain links TRBV5-4 to TRBJ2-5, with TRBD2 matching over 13 bases. The sequencing sample was made of peripheral blood. The CDR3 DNA follows: TGTGCCAGCAGCTACCGACTAGCGGGAGGACTCCAAGAGACCCAGTACTTC. Its protein is CASSYRLAGGLQETQYF. Supplemented by reference TRBV5-4 and TRBJ2-5, the full variable domain reads ETGVTQSPTHLIKTRGQQVTLRCSSQSGHNTVSWYQQALGQGPQFIFQYYREEENGRGNFPPRFSGLQFPNYSSELNVNALELDDSALYLCASSYRLAGGLQETQYFGPGTRLLVL.